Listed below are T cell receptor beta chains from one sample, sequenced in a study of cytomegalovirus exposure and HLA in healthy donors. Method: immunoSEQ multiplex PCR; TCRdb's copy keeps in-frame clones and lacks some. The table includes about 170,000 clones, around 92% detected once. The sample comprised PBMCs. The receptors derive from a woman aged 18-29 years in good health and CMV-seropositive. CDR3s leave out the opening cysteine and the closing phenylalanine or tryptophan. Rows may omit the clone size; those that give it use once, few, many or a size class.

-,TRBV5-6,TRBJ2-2,ASSLIYGLGENTGELF
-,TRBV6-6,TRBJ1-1,ASIRPGAKNTEAF
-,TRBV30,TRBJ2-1,AWSRAGELIEQF
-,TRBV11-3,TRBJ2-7,ASSRDRESEQY
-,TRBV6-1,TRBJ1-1,ASPKDRNTEAF
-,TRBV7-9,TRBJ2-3,ASSLGTTSTDTQY
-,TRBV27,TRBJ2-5,ASSFQGAQETQY
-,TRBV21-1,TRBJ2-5,ASSKVPGARAEETQY
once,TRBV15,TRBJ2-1,ASSDSSNNEQF
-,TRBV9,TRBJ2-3,ASSGTSGSLPSTDTQY
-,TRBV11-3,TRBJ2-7,ASSLDNGYEQY
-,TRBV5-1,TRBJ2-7,ASSLVTGTSLDEQY
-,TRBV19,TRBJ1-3,ASSPRQVSGNTIY
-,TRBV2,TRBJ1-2,ASSRTGTKNYGYT
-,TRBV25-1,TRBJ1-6,ASSDGTGTDNSPLH
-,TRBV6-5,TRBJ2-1,ASSYRPTSGSWQF
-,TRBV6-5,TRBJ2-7,ASSSSGSIYEQY
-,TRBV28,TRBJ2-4,ASSSPPPGLGQNIQY
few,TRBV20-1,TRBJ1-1,SAREAFEAF
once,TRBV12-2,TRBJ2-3,AQTSGPSTDTQY
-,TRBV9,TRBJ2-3,ASSVGALSSTDTQY
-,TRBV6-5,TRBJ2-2,ASSYGSSGRTGELF
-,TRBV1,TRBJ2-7,TSSPRACDRRYEQY
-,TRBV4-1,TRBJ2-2,ASSHLTGELF
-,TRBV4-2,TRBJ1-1,ASSQSWGETTEAF
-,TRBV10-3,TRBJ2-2,AISDRTPGGTGELF
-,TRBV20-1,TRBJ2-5,SVQRDRAQY
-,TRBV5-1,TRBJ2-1,ASSQDYNEQF
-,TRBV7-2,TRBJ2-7,ASSLGYSSGRRDYEQY
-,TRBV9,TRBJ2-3,ASSAEGAGGADTQY
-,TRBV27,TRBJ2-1,ASSFGGQTTIEQF